This T cell receptor beta chain was identified in a study of T cell responses to AZD1222 COVID-19 vaccine. The V end was cut by 6 bases, the J end by 5 bases, with 19 bases between. The CDR3 has 15 residues. CDR1 is MNHEY and CDR2 is SVGAGI in the germline V gene. Sequencing was performed with immunoSEQ multiplex PCR; in TCRdb, only in-frame clones are kept and a portion is missing. Among 85,000 to 90,000 clones listed, approximately 91% were seen once. This sequence originates from an adult who received the AZD1222 COVID-19 vaccine. The gene calls are TRBV6-5 and TRBJ1-1, with D possibly matching TRBD1 (6 bases). Sequenced material: peripheral blood, taken 28 days after the second AZD1222 dose. For the CDR3, the DNA is TGTGCCAGCAGCTGGACAGACCGGGCTTGGACTGAAGCTTTCTTT. This translates into CASSWTDRAWTEAFF.